One T cell receptor beta chain is described in this entry. The sample originates from a study of blood T cells in healthy people across ages. The CDR3 has 13 amino acids. The V gene lost 5 bases and the J gene lost 3 bases, with 8 bases spanning the gap. The V gene's germline CDR1 is SGHTA and CDR2 FQGNSA. Primed by a sample-barcoded 5' primer and a J-beta primer mix, a second PCR proceeded for roughly 7 to 12 cycles. TCRdb fed the 5' RACE reads into MiXCR, producing one record per CDR3 protein. This sample has hundreds of thousands of distinct CDR3 sequences, with more than 50% found just once. The specimen sequenced was blood. The chain couples TRBV7-2 to TRBJ2-1; no clear D gene. The sequence derives from a man between 40 and 49 years old in good health. CDR3 protein: CASSEDHYNEQFF. The CDR3 bases are TGTGCCAGCAGCGAGGATCACTACAATGAGCAGTTCTTC.